This T cell receptor (beta chain) appears in the sequencing data of a study of blood T cells in healthy people across ages. Next came a second PCR, run for roughly 6 to 11 cycles, which used a sample-barcoded 5' primer along with a J-beta primer mix. TCRdb re-called the 5' RACE reads through MiXCR, storing one row per CDR3 protein. The sample lists some 940,000 distinct CDR3 sequences; roughly 28% were seen once. Investigators took 8.5 to 10 milliliters of peripheral blood from every donor. Per individual sample, total RNA of at least 5 micrograms was extracted. Germline V CDR1 and CDR2: DFQATT, SNEGSKA (reference sequence). Between the trimmed V and J ends, which lost 0 bases and 2 bases, there was a span of 19 bases. CDR3 length: 17 amino acids. Separately, the same data were catalogued under a study of T cells of mothers and their children. That paper adds: The entire RNA extract went into cDNA synthesis at approximately 1.6 ug per 15 ul. There were over 9.5 million TCR beta CDR3 reads from each mother and several million from each child.

This TCR was sampled from a woman in her thirties or forties in good health. The chain employs TRBV20-1 and TRBJ2-5, with D possibly called TRBD1 or TRBD2 (5 bases each). The specimen was blood. The chain's CDR3 is CSARDLRDPSRQETQYF. Written as DNA, the CDR3 is TGCAGTGCTAGAGACCTCCGGGACCCATCCCGGCAAGAGACCCAGTACTTC.